A selection of T cell receptor beta chains follows, all from one sample in a study of blood T cell repertoires in COVID-19. Only in-frame clones appear in the TCRdb table, and some are missing; sequencing was by immunoSEQ multiplex PCR. The sample has some 350,000 clones, 88% seen once; the top ten hold 6% to 8.5%. Sequencing input: peripheral blood. These receptors were obtained from a woman in her seventies with COVID-19, enrolled during active disease. The CDR3 runs from the conserved cysteine through the conserved F or W. The D gene is left open where the match is weak. The listing skips clone size in some rows; elsewhere it reads once, few, many or a size class.

d_call,v_call,j_call,clone_size,cdr3_aa,cdr3_nt
NA,TRBV24-1,TRBJ2-2,NA,CATSDFRTGELFF,TGTGCCACCAGTGATTTTCGGACCGGGGAGCTGTTTTTT
TRBD1,TRBV6-6,TRBJ1-5,NA,CASRGTGDSNQPQHF,TGTGCCAGCAGAGGGACAGGTGATAGCAATCAGCCCCAGCATTTT
TRBD1,TRBV19,TRBJ1-6,once,CASSMTGTGANNSPLHF,TGTGCCAGTAGTATGACCGGGACAGGGGCCAATAATTCACCCCTCCACTTT
NA,TRBV3-1/TRBV3-2,TRBJ2-3,NA,CASSQDLPGRGVQDTQYF,TGTGCCAGCAGCCAAGATTTACCGGGCAGGGGAGTCCAAGATACGCAGTATTTT
TRBD1,TRBV27,TRBJ2-7,NA,CASSPDGTGLHYEQYF,TGTGCCAGCAGTCCAGACGGGACAGGGCTCCACTACGAGCAGTACTTC
NA,TRBV24-1,TRBJ2-1,NA,CATSDGLFNEQFF,TGTGCCACCAGTGATGGACTGTTCAATGAGCAGTTCTTC
TRBD1,TRBV19,TRBJ2-7,NA,CASSPRDSRGDEQYF,TGTGCCAGTAGTCCCCGGGACAGCCGTGGCGACGAGCAGTACTTC
NA,TRBV5-4,TRBJ1-2,NA,CASSSPGGGGYTF,TGTGCCAGCAGCTCCCCAGGTGGAGGGGGCTACACCTTC
NA,TRBV5-1,TRBJ1-2,NA,CASSPRDNLKYGYTF,TGCGCCAGCAGCCCGAGGGACAACTTGAAGTATGGCTACACCTTC
TRBD1,TRBV6-5,TRBJ2-1,NA,CASSSSTGLANEQFF,TGTGCCAGCAGTTCCTCGACAGGGCTAGCAAATGAGCAGTTCTTC
NA,TRBV7-9,TRBJ2-1,once,CASSSGIGALNEQFF,TGTGCCAGCAGCTCAGGAATCGGCGCCCTAAACGAGCAGTTCTTC
TRBD1,TRBV6-1,TRBJ2-2,few,CASSAGDRTSNTGELFF,TGTGCCAGCAGTGCAGGGGACAGGACATCGAACACCGGGGAGCTGTTTTTT
NA,TRBV10-3,TRBJ1-5,NA,CAISESSEAHSNQPQHF,TGTGCCATCAGTGAGTCTTCTGAAGCGCATAGCAATCAGCCCCAGCATTTT
NA,TRBV29-1,TRBJ2-5,NA,CSVIQGFRETQYF,TGCAGCGTTATCCAGGGGTTCCGGGAGACCCAGTACTTC
NA,TRBV27,TRBJ1-2,once,CASSSDRSRGYTF,TGTGCCAGCAGTTCAGACAGGTCGAGGGGCTACACCTTC
NA,TRBV5-1,TRBJ1-2,NA,CASMEDHGQLYGYTF,TGCGCCAGCATGGAAGACCACGGACAGTTGTATGGCTACACCTTC
NA,TRBV4-1,TRBJ1-1,NA,CASSPQGGPEAFF,TGCGCCAGCAGCCCCCAGGGAGGTCCTGAAGCTTTCTTT
TRBD1,TRBV19,TRBJ1-4,NA,CASRQTGGNEKLFF,TGTGCCAGTAGACAGACAGGGGGTAATGAAAAACTGTTTTTT
NA,TRBV18,TRBJ2-5,NA,CASSPNQETQYF,TGTGCCAGCTCACCCAACCAAGAGACCCAGTACTTC
NA,TRBV12-2,TRBJ1-4,once,CASRPRQGPTNEKLFF,TGTGCAAGTCGACCTCGACAGGGCCCAACTAATGAAAAACTGTTTTTT
NA,TRBV6-5,TRBJ2-7,NA,CASSYFQGIHEQYF,TGTGCCAGCAGTTACTTTCAGGGCATCCACGAGCAGTACTTC
TRBD1,TRBV6-2/TRBV6-3,TRBJ2-7,once,CASSSHGTGGSYEQYF,TGTGCCAGCAGTTCCCACGGGACAGGGGGGTCCTACGAGCAGTACTTC
TRBD2,TRBV5-1,TRBJ2-1,NA,CASSSQGLAGYNEQFF,TGCGCCAGCAGCTCACAAGGACTAGCGGGCTACAATGAGCAGTTCTTC
NA,TRBV4-3,TRBJ1-6,NA,CASSLRAGGLPGSPLHF,TGCGCCAGCAGCCTACGGGCGGGCGGGCTTCCGGGATCACCCCTCCACTTT
NA,TRBV6-2/TRBV6-3,TRBJ2-7,few,CASSYRPGAYEQYF,TGTGCCAGCAGTTACAGGCCAGGGGCCTACGAGCAGTACTTC
TRBD1,TRBV27,TRBJ2-2,NA,CASSPNRDRATSNTGELFF,TGTGCCAGCAGTCCCAACCGGGACAGGGCTACCTCGAACACCGGGGAGCTGTTTTTT
NA,TRBV7-2,TRBJ1-6,NA,CASREGRYNSPLHF,TGTGCCAGCAGGGAGGGCCGTTATAATTCACCCCTCCACTTT
NA,TRBV5-6,TRBJ1-2,NA,CASSLGGGYTF,TGTGCCAGCAGCTTGGGCGGCGGCTACACCTTC
TRBD2,TRBV18,TRBJ2-3,NA,CASSSAAGRLSTDTQYF,TGTGCCAGCTCATCGGCAGCGGGGCGTCTTAGCACAGATACGCAGTATTTT
TRBD2,TRBV7-3,TRBJ2-2,NA,CASSLIAGGSTGELFF,TGTGCCAGCAGCTTAATAGCGGGGGGTTCGACCGGGGAGCTGTTTTTT
TRBD1,TRBV6-6,TRBJ1-1,NA,CASSRKGQGNTEAFF,TGTGCCAGCAGCCGAAAGGGACAGGGGAACACTGAAGCTTTCTTT
NA,TRBV5-1,TRBJ1-2,NA,CASSLGTTSPSEGYTF,TGCGCCAGCAGCTTGGGAACGACTAGTCCCTCGGAGGGCTACACCTTC
NA,TRBV5-6,TRBJ1-3,NA,CASNHLYSSGNTIYF,TGTGCCAGCAACCACCTGTACTCCTCTGGAAACACCATATATTTT
TRBD1,TRBV2,TRBJ2-1,NA,CASTGDSSYNEQFF,TGTGCCAGCACTGGGGACAGCTCCTACAATGAGCAGTTCTTC